This is a list of T cell receptor beta chains from one sample in a study of T cell responses to AZD1222 COVID-19 vaccine. Some clones are missing from TCRdb's copy, which holds only in-frame ones; the method was immunoSEQ multiplex PCR. Of about 120,000 clones listed, approximately 86% are singletons. The sequencing here drew on peripheral blood, taken on day 0 of AZD1222 vaccination. These receptor sequences come from an adult in good health. The CDR3 runs from the conserved cysteine through the conserved F or W. Fields, in order: V gene, J gene, CDR3 protein.

V: TRBV6-2/TRBV6-3
J: TRBJ1-1
CDR3: CASSYFPGAAFF

V: TRBV5-5
J: TRBJ2-7
CDR3: CASSLGLAVSYEQYF

V: TRBV6-4
J: TRBJ2-1
CDR3: CASSRRTGPYNEQFF

V: TRBV6-5
J: TRBJ2-7
CDR3: CASTKLAAEGYEQYF

V: TRBV19
J: TRBJ2-5
CDR3: CASSIGLGKTQYF

V: TRBV29-1
J: TRBJ2-1
CDR3: CSVPPASRSNEQFF

V: TRBV6-2/TRBV6-3
J: TRBJ1-2
CDR3: CASSYSAGSQGLRYGYTF

V: TRBV6-5
J: TRBJ1-1
CDR3: CASTNRDLNTEAFF

V: TRBV19
J: TRBJ2-3
CDR3: CASSAPGGLTDTQYF

V: TRBV3-1/TRBV3-2
J: TRBJ2-7
CDR3: CASSQETYEQYF

V: TRBV5-1
J: TRBJ1-6
CDR3: CASRNEYNSPLHF

V: TRBV7-9
J: TRBJ1-2
CDR3: CASSLTSGTEFYGYTF

V: TRBV20-1
J: TRBJ1-1
CDR3: CSASPINEAFF

V: TRBV6-5
J: TRBJ1-1
CDR3: CASSYSIYTPEAFF

V: TRBV3-1/TRBV3-2
J: TRBJ2-5
CDR3: CASSQAAGRETQYF

V: TRBV7-6
J: TRBJ2-5
CDR3: CASSSPLGLASGGLSRETQYF

V: TRBV5-4
J: TRBJ1-1
CDR3: CASSPQQGGTEAFF

V: TRBV12-3/TRBV12-4
J: TRBJ1-1
CDR3: CASNGQNLITFF

V: TRBV10-3
J: TRBJ1-1
CDR3: CAISESRGTLEILNTEAFF

V: TRBV12-1
J: TRBJ1-2
CDR3: CASSRRRVPTNYGYTF

V: TRBV3-1/TRBV3-2
J: TRBJ2-3
CDR3: CASSSLGFRVHTQYF

V: TRBV5-8
J: TRBJ2-7
CDR3: CASSLAGRYYEQYF

V: TRBV11-1
J: TRBJ2-3
CDR3: CASHGQFTDTQYF

V: TRBV9
J: TRBJ1-6
CDR3: CASSARTDLGPLHF

V: TRBV30
J: TRBJ2-5
CDR3: CAWSVRGRETQYF

V: TRBV3-1/TRBV3-2
J: TRBJ1-1
CDR3: CASSPPVGPGAFF

V: TRBV19
J: TRBJ1-5
CDR3: CASSLRDISNQPQHF

V: TRBV5-1
J: TRBJ2-1
CDR3: CASSLLVASYNEQFF

V: TRBV7-2
J: TRBJ1-2
CDR3: CASSLDKGMPYGYTF

V: TRBV9
J: TRBJ1-1
CDR3: CASSGQGRDEAFF

V: TRBV18
J: TRBJ1-3
CDR3: CASYPPQGQFLRGSGNTIYF

V: TRBV6-6
J: TRBJ2-5
CDR3: CASRQEETQYF

V: TRBV30
J: TRBJ2-6
CDR3: CAWSVGGSGANVLTF

V: TRBV5-1
J: TRBJ2-7
CDR3: CASSLGPDNNEQYF

V: TRBV10-1
J: TRBJ1-3
CDR3: CASRSRGQGNTIYF

V: TRBV20-1
J: TRBJ2-1
CDR3: CSARGLAGVFF

V: TRBV5-1
J: TRBJ2-5
CDR3: CASSLAGTGNDF

V: TRBV7-9
J: TRBJ2-5
CDR3: CASSLARTLGRSEETQYF

V: TRBV5-1
J: TRBJ2-5
CDR3: CASSLGGVHQETQYF

V: TRBV19
J: TRBJ1-1
CDR3: CASSTQLNTEAFF

V: TRBV12-3/TRBV12-4
J: TRBJ1-2
CDR3: CASSLVRGYGYTF